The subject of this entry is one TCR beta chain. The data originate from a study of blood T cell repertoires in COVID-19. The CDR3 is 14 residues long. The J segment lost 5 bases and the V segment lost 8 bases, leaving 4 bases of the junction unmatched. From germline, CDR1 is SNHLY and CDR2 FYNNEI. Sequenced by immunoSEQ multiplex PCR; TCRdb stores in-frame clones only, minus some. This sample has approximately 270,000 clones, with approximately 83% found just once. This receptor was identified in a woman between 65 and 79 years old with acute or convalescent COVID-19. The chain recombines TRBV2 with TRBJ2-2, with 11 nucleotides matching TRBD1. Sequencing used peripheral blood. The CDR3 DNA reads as TGTGCCAGCCGGGACAGGGGGTTAACCGGGGAGCTGTTTTTT. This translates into CASRDRGLTGELFF.